Below are 12 T cell receptor beta chains sequenced from a single sample in a study of blood T cell repertoires in COVID-19. Clones were read by immunoSEQ multiplex PCR, and TCRdb kept only the in-frame ones, dropping some. The table has a few hundred thousand clones, around 85% seen once. The sequencing input was peripheral blood. These TCRs come from a young woman with acute or convalescent COVID-19.

Comments on this clone: A read error may account for a junction end that differs from germline. This chain connects TRBV5-1 to TRBJ1-2; 8 bases map to TRBD1. This CDR3 has 15 amino acids. Germline CDR1 and CDR2: SGHRS and YFSETQ. CDR3 residues: CASTLGGQGNYGYTF. In DNA, the CDR3 is TGCGCCAGCACCTTGGGTGGACAGGGAAACTATGGCTACACCTTC.

The chain has TRBV27 and TRBJ2-5, with D possibly TRBD1 on 6 matching bases. With 3 bases removed from V and 2 bases from J, the gap between germline ends came to 13 bases. The V gene's germline CDR1 is MNHEY and CDR2 SMNVEV (reference sequence). This CDR3 is 15 amino acids long. The CDR3 DNA follows: TGTGCCAGCAGTTTCTATGGACAGAGACAAGAGACCCAGTACTTC. Protein product: CASSFYGQRQETQYF.

This chain joins TRBV7-3 and TRBJ2-3, with D uncertain. Germline V gene data show CDR1 as SGHTA and CDR2 as FQGTGA. Deletions cut 2 bases from V and 1 base from J, with 10 bases between. The length of the CDR3 is 15 residues. The CDR3 spells CASSLLPAGTDTQYF. In nucleotides, the CDR3 is TGTGCCAGCAGCTTACTCCCGGCGGGCACAGATACGCAGTATTTT.

CDR3 residues: CASSVNRGALPHVDTQYF. The CDR3 DNA follows: TGTGCCAGCAGCGTTAATCGGGGGGCCCTACCCCACGTAGATACGCAGTATTTT. The V gene is TRBV9, the J gene TRBJ2-3, with a possible D match to TRBD2 (7 bases). Between the trimmed V and J ends, which lost 2 bases and 5 bases, there was a span of 24 bases. Germline V gene data show CDR1 as SGDLS and CDR2 as YYNGEE. CDR3 length equals 18 residues.

The chain has TRBV4-1 and TRBJ1-1; 7 nucleotides match TRBD1. Germline CDR1 is MGHRA and CDR2 is YSYEKL. The CDR3 runs 15 residues. V shed 0 bases, J shed 1 base, and the junction held 2 bases outside the gene matches. CDR3 in DNA: TGCGCCAGCAGCCAAGACGGACAGGCGAACACTGAAGCTTTCTTT. Translation gives CASSQDGQANTEAFF.

This sequence joins TRBV2 and TRBJ2-7; 9 bases agree with TRBD2. J gave up 6 bases and V 4 bases, and 4 bases lay outside the gene matches. Per germline, CDR1 SNHLY and CDR2 FYNNEI. The CDR3 is 13 residues long. DNA of the CDR3: TGTGCCAGCAGTGGACAAGCGGGAGGCGAGCAGTACTTC. Residues: CASSGQAGGEQYF.

V usage is TRBV28 and J usage is TRBJ2-7; tentative D call: TRBD1 (5 bases). V was trimmed by 5 bases and J by 2 bases, leaving 7 bases between them. The CDR3 is made up of 12 amino acids. Germline CDR1 and CDR2: MDHEN and SYDVKM. CDR3 residues: CASSRQTYEQYF. In DNA, the CDR3 is TGTGCCAGCAGTCGACAGACCTACGAGCAGTACTTC.

V usage is TRBV25-1 and J usage is TRBJ2-1, with 10 nucleotides matching TRBD1. This CDR3 region has 14 residues. CDR1 MGHDK and CDR2 SYGVNS come from the germline V gene. V lost 6 bases, J lost 6 bases, and 5 bases stayed unmatched. The CDR3, as DNA: TGTGCCAGCAGCGCGGGACAGGGGATCAATGAGCAGTTCTTC. Encoded protein: CASSAGQGINEQFF.

The count of this clone is one. The rearrangement joins TRBV28 to TRBJ1-5; D perhaps matches TRBD1 (5 bases). This CDR3 is 14 amino acids long. Germline V gene data show CDR1 as MDHEN and CDR2 as SYDVKM. Deletions cut 8 bases from V and 8 bases from J, with 19 bases between. The CDR3 is CASYGRGRGEPQHF. The DNA for the CDR3 is TGTGCCAGCTACGGTAGGGGACGGGGGGAGCCCCAGCATTTT.

This clone has a count of ten or more. Additional DNA sequences in this sample encode the identical CDR3. This rearrangement joins TRBV11-2 to TRBJ2-5; TRBD1 agrees at 7 bases. Looked up from germline, CDR1 is SGHAT and CDR2 is FQNNGV. Trimming at V came to 3 bases and at J to 3 bases, leaving 4 bases not matched to a gene. The length of the CDR3 is 14 residues. CDR3 protein: CASSFNRGKETQYF. The CDR3 DNA reads TGTGCCAGCAGCTTTAACAGGGGAAAAGAGACCCAGTACTTC.

This clone was picked up one time. V gene TRBV2 combines with J gene TRBJ1-2, with 7 bases matching TRBD1. The CDR3 extends over 13 amino acids. Germline V lookup: CDR1 SNHLY, CDR2 FYNNEI. V gave up 6 bases and J gave up 6 bases; unmatched junction bases: 7. CDR3 region: CASSLRQGNGYTF. The CDR3 region has the DNA TGTGCCAGCAGCCTAAGACAGGGTAATGGCTACACCTTC.

The J gene is TRBJ2-2, the V gene TRBV10-3; TRBD2 matches at 8 bases. V dropped 4 bases and J dropped 4; count of bases not matched to a gene: 8. The CDR3 sequence is 16 residues long. CDR1 and CDR2 (germline): ENHRY, SYGVKD. In nucleotides, the CDR3 is TGTGCCATCAGTGCCCGGGGACTAGATGGCACCGGGGAGCTGTTTTTT. Translating gives CAISARGLDGTGELFF.